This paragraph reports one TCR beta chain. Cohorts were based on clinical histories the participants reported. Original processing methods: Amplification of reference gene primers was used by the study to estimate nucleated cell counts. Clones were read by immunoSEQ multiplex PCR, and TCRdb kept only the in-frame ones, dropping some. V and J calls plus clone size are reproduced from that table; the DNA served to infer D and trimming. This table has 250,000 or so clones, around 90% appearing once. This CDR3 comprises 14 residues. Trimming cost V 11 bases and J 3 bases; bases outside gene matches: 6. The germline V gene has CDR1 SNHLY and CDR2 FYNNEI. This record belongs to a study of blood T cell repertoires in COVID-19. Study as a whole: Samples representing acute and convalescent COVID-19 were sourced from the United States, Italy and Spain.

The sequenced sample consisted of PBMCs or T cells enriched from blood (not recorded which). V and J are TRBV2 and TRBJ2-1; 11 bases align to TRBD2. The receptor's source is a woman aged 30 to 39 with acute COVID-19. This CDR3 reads CAARLAGNYNEQFF. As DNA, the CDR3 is TGTGCCGCGCGACTAGCGGGGAACTACAATGAGCAGTTCTTC.